The rows below give T cell receptor beta chains drawn from one sample of a study of cytomegalovirus exposure and HLA in healthy donors. Only in-frame clones appear in the TCRdb table, and some are missing; sequencing was by immunoSEQ multiplex PCR. The table includes around 120,000 clones, over 60% detected once. Sequences were obtained from PBMCs. The source of these receptors is a woman aged 25 to 39 in good health and CMV-seropositive. The CDR3 runs from the conserved cysteine through the conserved F or W. Fields, in order: J gene, D gene, clone size, V gene, CDR3 DNA, CDR3 protein. D genes are given only for firm matches. The size field is filled for only some rows; it gives once, few, many or a size class.

j_gene: TRBJ2-7; d_gene: TRBD1; abundance: -; v_gene: TRBV14; CDR3nt: TGTGCCAGCAGCCAAAACCATGGACAGGGACCACCCTACGAGCAGTACTTC; CDR3aa: CASSQNHGQGPPYEQYF
j_gene: TRBJ1-6; d_gene: -; abundance: -; v_gene: TRBV6-1; CDR3nt: TGTGCCAGCAGCGACTCGTCGGCCTATAATTCACCCCTCCACTTT; CDR3aa: CASSDSSAYNSPLHF
j_gene: TRBJ2-3; d_gene: -; abundance: -; v_gene: TRBV5-1; CDR3nt: TGCGCCGGGAGCGGAGGGGGCTGGACAGATACGCAGTATTTT; CDR3aa: CAGSGGGWTDTQYF
j_gene: TRBJ1-3; d_gene: -; abundance: once; v_gene: TRBV10-3; CDR3nt: TGTGCCATCAGTCAACAGGGTAGCAGAAACACCATATATTTT; CDR3aa: CAISQQGSRNTIYF
j_gene: TRBJ2-2; d_gene: -; abundance: -; v_gene: TRBV7-3; CDR3nt: TGTGCCAGCAGCCCGGGGGGACACTCCACCGGGGAGCTGTTTTTT; CDR3aa: CASSPGGHSTGELFF
j_gene: TRBJ2-3; d_gene: -; abundance: -; v_gene: TRBV5-1; CDR3nt: TGCGCCAGCAACACACAGGGTGGCACAGATACGCAGTATTTT; CDR3aa: CASNTQGGTDTQYF
j_gene: TRBJ2-7; d_gene: -; abundance: -; v_gene: TRBV27; CDR3nt: TGTGCCAGCAGTTATGCCCCAAACTACGAGCAGTACTTC; CDR3aa: CASSYAPNYEQYF
j_gene: TRBJ2-7; d_gene: TRBD2; abundance: -; v_gene: TRBV7-2; CDR3nt: TGTGCCAGCAGCTTAGGAGCGGGGGGGCCTTGGGAGCAGTACTTC; CDR3aa: CASSLGAGGPWEQYF
j_gene: TRBJ1-2; d_gene: -; abundance: -; v_gene: TRBV4-1; CDR3nt: TGCGCCAGCAGCCAAGCCGGGTATGGCTACACCTTC; CDR3aa: CASSQAGYGYTF
j_gene: TRBJ2-7; d_gene: -; abundance: -; v_gene: TRBV5-1; CDR3nt: TGCGCCAGCAGCTTGGTTCGACCAGGGTTTGGCTACGAGCAGTACTTC; CDR3aa: CASSLVRPGFGYEQYF
j_gene: TRBJ2-7; d_gene: TRBD1; abundance: -; v_gene: TRBV13; CDR3nt: TGTGCCAGCAGCTTAGGCCTAGGGGCAGGGGGCCCCTACGAGCAGTACTTC; CDR3aa: CASSLGLGAGGPYEQYF
j_gene: TRBJ2-7; d_gene: -; abundance: -; v_gene: TRBV29-1; CDR3nt: TGCAGCGTTGAATGGGAGGCGCCCGAGCAGTACTTC; CDR3aa: CSVEWEAPEQYF
j_gene: TRBJ1-1; d_gene: -; abundance: once; v_gene: TRBV9; CDR3nt: TGTGCCAGCAGCGCAAGAACAGGGACTGAAGCTTTCTTT; CDR3aa: CASSARTGTEAFF
j_gene: TRBJ1-5; d_gene: -; abundance: -; v_gene: TRBV28; CDR3nt: TGTGCCAGCAGTTTACAGGGTAAGAGCCAGCCCCAGCATTTT; CDR3aa: CASSLQGKSQPQHF
j_gene: TRBJ2-7; d_gene: -; abundance: -; v_gene: TRBV28; CDR3nt: TGTGCCAGCAGTTACCCGCAAGGAGGAGTTGGGTCCTACGAGCAGTACTTC; CDR3aa: CASSYPQGGVGSYEQYF
j_gene: TRBJ1-2; d_gene: -; abundance: -; v_gene: TRBV6-5; CDR3nt: TGTGCCAGCAGTGTACAGGGTGGGGGCTACACCTTC; CDR3aa: CASSVQGGGYTF
j_gene: TRBJ1-6; d_gene: -; abundance: -; v_gene: TRBV4-3; CDR3nt: TGCGCCAGCAGCCAAGACGACAGAACCAATTCACCCCTCCACTTT; CDR3aa: CASSQDDRTNSPLHF
j_gene: TRBJ1-2; d_gene: TRBD1; abundance: -; v_gene: TRBV6-5; CDR3nt: TGTGCCAGCAGTTACTCTTCAGGGGGCTATGGCTACCCCTTC; CDR3aa: CASSYSSGGYGYPF
j_gene: TRBJ1-2; d_gene: TRBD1; abundance: once; v_gene: TRBV27; CDR3nt: TGTGCCAGCAGTTTCGGCGACAGGGGTACTTATGGCTACACCTTC; CDR3aa: CASSFGDRGTYGYTF
j_gene: TRBJ2-7; d_gene: -; abundance: few; v_gene: TRBV29-1; CDR3nt: TGCAGCGTAGTCGGTTATGCCTACGAGCAGTACTTC; CDR3aa: CSVVGYAYEQYF
j_gene: TRBJ2-5; d_gene: TRBD1; abundance: -; v_gene: TRBV5-5; CDR3nt: TGTGCCAGCAGCTTGACAGGGGAAGAGACCCAGTACTTC; CDR3aa: CASSLTGEETQYF
j_gene: TRBJ1-2; d_gene: -; abundance: once; v_gene: TRBV30; CDR3nt: TGTGCCTGGGCACGGGATTTCTATGGCTACACCTTC; CDR3aa: CAWARDFYGYTF
j_gene: TRBJ2-7; d_gene: -; abundance: -; v_gene: TRBV7-8; CDR3nt: TGTGCCAGCAGCTTATGGGGAGGGACAGGACCCTACGAGCAGTACTTC; CDR3aa: CASSLWGGTGPYEQYF
j_gene: TRBJ1-3; d_gene: -; abundance: -; v_gene: TRBV19; CDR3nt: TGTGCCAGTGGCAACAGAGCCGCTGGAAACACCATATATTTT; CDR3aa: CASGNRAAGNTIYF
j_gene: TRBJ1-4; d_gene: TRBD1; abundance: -; v_gene: TRBV6-1; CDR3nt: TGTGCCAGCAGTATTGGGACAGGAAGTAATGAAAAACTGTTTTTT; CDR3aa: CASSIGTGSNEKLFF
j_gene: TRBJ2-2; d_gene: -; abundance: few; v_gene: TRBV5-1; CDR3nt: TGCGCCAGCAGCCCTAGGTCCCCGCCCATCACCGGGGAGCTGTTTTTT; CDR3aa: CASSPRSPPITGELFF
j_gene: TRBJ2-7; d_gene: -; abundance: -; v_gene: TRBV7-8; CDR3nt: TGTGCCAGCAGCACCGGGACTTTTGACCGCTCCTACGAGCAGTACTTC; CDR3aa: CASSTGTFDRSYEQYF
j_gene: TRBJ2-5; d_gene: -; abundance: -; v_gene: TRBV7-7; CDR3nt: TGTGCCAGCAGTCCCGCTCTGGGTGCCGAGGCCCAGTACTTC; CDR3aa: CASSPALGAEAQYF
j_gene: TRBJ1-3; d_gene: -; abundance: -; v_gene: TRBV4-3; CDR3nt: TGCGCCAGCAGCCAAGATAAGCGGGACACAGGAAACACCATATATTTT; CDR3aa: CASSQDKRDTGNTIYF
j_gene: TRBJ2-7; d_gene: -; abundance: medium-sized; v_gene: TRBV10-2; CDR3nt: TGCGCCAGCAGTTGGGGGCAGTACACCTACGAGCAGTACTTC; CDR3aa: CASSWGQYTYEQYF
j_gene: TRBJ2-3; d_gene: TRBD2; abundance: -; v_gene: TRBV30; CDR3nt: TGTGCCTGGAGTATCCCGACTAGCGGGGAGACAGATACGCAGTATTTT; CDR3aa: CAWSIPTSGETDTQYF
j_gene: TRBJ2-7; d_gene: -; abundance: -; v_gene: TRBV28; CDR3nt: TGTGCCAGCAGTTTATTGGACAAGTACGAGCAGTACTTC; CDR3aa: CASSLLDKYEQYF
j_gene: TRBJ2-7; d_gene: -; abundance: -; v_gene: TRBV7-8; CDR3nt: TGTGCCAGCAGCTTACGAGAGGATTTCTCCTACGAGCAGTACTTC; CDR3aa: CASSLREDFSYEQYF
j_gene: TRBJ2-7; d_gene: TRBD2; abundance: once; v_gene: TRBV30; CDR3nt: TGTGCGGGGGGGGTGCACGAGCAGTACTTC; CDR3aa: CAGGVHEQYF
j_gene: TRBJ2-5; d_gene: -; abundance: -; v_gene: TRBV5-1; CDR3nt: TGCGCCAGCAGCTTGGCCGTCGGAGGTATCGAACAAGAGACCCAGTACTTC; CDR3aa: CASSLAVGGIEQETQYF
j_gene: TRBJ1-2; d_gene: -; abundance: -; v_gene: TRBV5-1; CDR3nt: TGCGCCAGCAGCTTGGACCACCTGGAGACAGTCTATGGCTACACCTTC; CDR3aa: CASSLDHLETVYGYTF
j_gene: TRBJ2-1; d_gene: TRBD1; abundance: -; v_gene: TRBV4-2; CDR3nt: TGTGCCAGCAGCCAGGCCCTCGGACAGGGGAGATACAATGAGCAGTTCTTC; CDR3aa: CASSQALGQGRYNEQFF
j_gene: TRBJ1-2; d_gene: -; abundance: few; v_gene: TRBV27; CDR3nt: TGTGCCAGCAGTTTCGGACAGAACTATGGCTACACCTTC; CDR3aa: CASSFGQNYGYTF
j_gene: TRBJ2-5; d_gene: -; abundance: -; v_gene: TRBV4-3; CDR3nt: TGCGCCAGCAGCCAAGATTTTAGCGTCCAAGAGACCCAGTACTTC; CDR3aa: CASSQDFSVQETQYF
j_gene: TRBJ2-7; d_gene: TRBD1; abundance: once; v_gene: TRBV25-1; CDR3nt: TGTGCCAGCAGTGTGGGTGGGACAGGGGGCTACGAGCAGTACTTC; CDR3aa: CASSVGGTGGYEQYF
j_gene: TRBJ1-5; d_gene: -; abundance: once; v_gene: TRBV7-9; CDR3nt: TGTTCCAGCAGCCCCGGGAGAGATCAGCCCCAGCATTTT; CDR3aa: CSSSPGRDQPQHF
j_gene: TRBJ2-6; d_gene: TRBD2; abundance: -; v_gene: TRBV7-9; CDR3nt: TGTGCCAGCAGCTTAACCCGGGGGGGGACCGGGGCCAACGTCCTGACTTTC; CDR3aa: CASSLTRGGTGANVLTF
j_gene: TRBJ2-7; d_gene: -; abundance: -; v_gene: TRBV10-2; CDR3nt: TGCGCCAGCAGTGAGTCCCGGGGTCTCCACGAGCAGTACTTC; CDR3aa: CASSESRGLHEQYF
j_gene: TRBJ2-3; d_gene: TRBD2; abundance: -; v_gene: TRBV27; CDR3nt: TGTGCCAGCAGTTTATCGGGACTAGCCCATACGCAGTATTTT; CDR3aa: CASSLSGLAHTQYF
j_gene: TRBJ2-7; d_gene: TRBD2; abundance: few; v_gene: TRBV7-6; CDR3nt: TGTGCCAGCAGCGCCCGGGGGGGGACCAGCTCCTACGAGCAGTACTTC; CDR3aa: CASSARGGTSSYEQYF